These 11 T cell receptor beta chains share one sample of origin, sequenced in a study of blood T cell repertoires in COVID-19. Some clones are missing from TCRdb's copy, which holds only in-frame ones; the method was immunoSEQ multiplex PCR. The profile shows under 300,000 clones, 70% to 90% of them singletons. The sequencing input was peripheral blood. The receptors originated from a woman in her 70s with acute or convalescent COVID-19.

This chain connects TRBV6-5 to TRBJ1-3, with D hard to call. CDR1 and CDR2 (germline): MNHEY, SVGAGI. The CDR3 is made up of 14 amino acids. V was trimmed by 5 bases and J by 0 bases, leaving 8 bases between them. The CDR3: CASSPGRSGNTIYF. The CDR3 region has the DNA TGTGCCAGCAGTCCAGGCCGCTCTGGAAACACCATATATTTT.

This chain connects TRBV5-6 to TRBJ2-2; D is perhaps TRBD2 (6 bases). Trimming removed 1 base from V and 5 bases from J, with 9 bases in between. CDR3 size: 14 residues. The germline gives CDR1 SGHDT, CDR2 YYEEEE. In DNA, the CDR3 is TGTGCCAGCAGCTTGCCCGGGGGTACCGGGGAGCTGTTTTTT. This gives the protein CASSLPGGTGELFF.

The V gene is TRBV10-3, the J gene TRBJ1-1, with D maybe TRBD1 (6 bases). Germline CDR1 and CDR2: ENHRY and SYGVKD. The germline V and J ends were trimmed by 8 bases and 8 bases, with 12 bases remaining between them. The CDR3 is 11 residues long. In DNA, the CDR3 is TGTGCCATCCAGGCTGACAGGGAAGCTTTCTTT. Translated: CAIQADREAFF.

This chain's CDR3 is CASSLISGGTEAFF. The CDR3 bases are TGTGCCAGCAGCTTAATATCAGGGGGCACTGAAGCTTTCTTT. The chain links TRBV11-2 to TRBJ1-1; the match to TRBD1 covers 7 bases. J gave up 4 bases and V 2 bases, and 4 bases lay outside the gene matches. The CDR3 spans 14 residues. Per the germline V gene, CDR1 is SGHAT and CDR2 is FQNNGV.

The rearrangement joins TRBV25-1 to TRBJ2-7; 7 bases align to TRBD1. Germline CDR1 and CDR2: MGHDK and SYGVNS. CDR3 length: 15 amino acids. V gave up 4 bases and J gave up 3 bases; unmatched junction bases: 9. The CDR3 DNA sequence: TGTGCCAGCAGTGGAAGCAACAGGGGCATCTACGAGCAGTACTTC. Its translation is CASSGSNRGIYEQYF.

V and J are TRBV10-1 and TRBJ2-5; 11 bases agree with TRBD2. CDR1 is WNHNN, CDR2 SYGVQD, per germline (reference sequence). The CDR3 consists of 17 residues. Trimming took 4 bases from V and 3 from J; bases not matched to a gene: 10. CDR3 sequence reads: CASSGGPGTSGEETQYF. As DNA, the CDR3 is TGCGCCAGCAGTGGAGGACCCGGGACTAGCGGAGAAGAGACCCAGTACTTC.

This sequence joins TRBV5-1 and TRBJ1-4; no reliable D call. From germline, CDR1 is SGHRS and CDR2 YFSETQ. The CDR3 loop spans 14 amino acids. V was cut by 0 bases and J by 4 bases, with 7 bases left in between. The CDR3 sequence: CASSLAGFNEKLFF. The CDR3, as DNA: TGCGCCAGCAGCTTGGCCGGTTTTAATGAAAAACTGTTTTTT.

V usage is TRBV18 and J usage is TRBJ1-6; D might be TRBD1 (5 bases). Trimming removed 2 bases from V and 7 bases from J, with 6 bases in between. The CDR3 contains 13 residues. The germline CDR1 and CDR2 sequences are KGHSH and LQKENI. This CDR3 reads CASSPNRNSPLHF. DNA of the CDR3: TGTGCCAGCTCACCAAACAGGAATTCACCCCTCCACTTT.

This clone has more than one count but fewer than ten. The chain couples TRBV7-9 to TRBJ1-1; D is unresolved. Trimming removed 1 base from V and 1 base from J, with 4 bases in between. The germline gives CDR1 SEHNR, CDR2 FQNEAQ (reference sequence). CDR3 length: 13 amino acids. The CDR3 here is CASSLVANTEAFF. The DNA for the CDR3 is TGTGCCAGCAGCTTAGTGGCGAACACTGAAGCTTTCTTT.

This chain uses TRBV5-1 with TRBJ1-1; D remains unclear. Germline V CDR1 and CDR2: SGHRS, YFSETQ. This CDR3 contains 13 residues. Deletions cut 8 bases from V and 3 bases from J, with 14 bases between. CDR3 DNA sequence: TGCGCCAGTTGGGAGGCGGACGACACTGAAGCTTTCTTT. It encodes CASWEADDTEAFF.

The sample holds one count of this clone. The chain employs TRBV10-3 and TRBJ1-2; D may be TRBD1 (5 bases). CDR3 length: 12 amino acids. With 6 bases removed from V and 1 base from J, the gap between germline ends came to 6 bases. CDR1 and CDR2 (germline): ENHRY, SYGVKD. CDR3 bases: TGTGCCATCAGCGACAGTAACTATGGCTACACCTTC. This codes for CAISDSNYGYTF.